Reported below is one T cell receptor beta chain. Its antigen is still unknown. The data stem from a study of OX40 agonist ivuxolimab in advanced cancers. Study-level information: One hepatocellular carcinoma and two cutaneous melanoma patients partially responded. Study-level findings and limits: CD8+ T cells averaged more expanded clones than CD4+.

The CDR3 is 17 amino acids. With V trimmed by 2 bases and J by 4 bases, 8 bases remained unmatched. Germline loops: CDR1 SEHNR, CDR2 FQNEAQ (reference sequence). Clones were read by immunoSEQ multiplex PCR, and TCRdb kept only the in-frame ones, dropping some. This sample has just under 85,000 clones; approximately 82% occur once, and the top ten carry approximately 0.79%. Enrollment shut out patients with autoimmune disease history or systemic immunosuppression. V gene TRBV7-9 combines with J gene TRBJ2-2, with TRBD2 matching over 9 bases. Sequenced material: CD4+ or CD8+ T cells sorted from blood, taken in a trial of the OX40 agonist ivuxolimab. The clonotype was recovered from an adult with an advanced solid tumor such as melanoma, head and neck, liver or kidney cancer. CDR3 amino acids: CASSLNGGGASTGELFF. CDR3 DNA: TGTGCCAGCAGCTTAAATGGCGGGGGGGCATCCACCGGGGAGCTGTTTTTT.